This T cell receptor (beta chain) originates from a study of cytomegalovirus exposure and HLA in healthy donors. Study observations and caveats: Cytomegalovirus status, reportedly, was diagnosed with high specificity and sensitivity by the classifier.

Using immunoSEQ multiplex PCR, the repertoire was profiled, and TCRdb retains in-frame clones only, with some absent. The table includes around 250,000 clones, 90% detected once. Remarks on this clone: Its antigen is still unknown.

The CDR3 is 17 amino acids. The germline V gene encodes CDR1 KGHSH and CDR2 LQKENI. Trimming took 3 bases from V and 5 from J, leaving 17 bases between them. The sample consisted of PBMCs. This TCR was sampled from a woman younger than 30 in good health and CMV-seronegative. The chain is built from TRBV18 and TRBJ1-6; D is perhaps TRBD1 (6 bases). CDR3 loop: CASSPGQGGGNNSPLHF. CDR3 in DNA: TGTGCCAGCTCACCGGGCCAGGGAGGGGGAAATAATTCACCCCTCCACTTT.